The TCR beta chain described here comes from a study of shared clonotypes between healthy human individuals. As concerns this clone: Its antigen is currently unknown.

Study results and limitations: Unshared clonotypes carried lower generation probabilities than those common to all four donors.

CD45RA+ naive and CD45RA-negative memory subsets were separated from CD4+ cells. The CDR3 extends over 15 amino acids. Germline V gives CDR1 SEHNR, CDR2 FQNEAQ (reference sequence). With 5 bases clipped from V and 6 bases from J, the junction kept 11 bases outside the gene matches. Assay used: immunoSEQ multiplex PCR; TCRdb lists only in-frame clones, some missing. The sample lists about 2.4 million clones, 93% occurring once. Sequenced: naive CD4+ T cells from PBMCs. Specified subset: CD45RA+ positively selected. The clonotype comes from a man between 18 and 35 years old in good health. Some clones in this sample may be carry-over from other donors' samples. This sequence joins TRBV7-9 and TRBJ2-3, with 7 bases fitting TRBD2. The CDR3 region has the DNA TGTGCCAGCAGCCCAGTGGCGGGAGTGGCGGATACGCAGTATTTT. Protein product: CASSPVAGVADTQYF.